The 24 T cell receptor beta chains listed next were all sequenced from one sample in a study of CD8 T cells in Susac syndrome. With random hexamers, reverse transcription was performed on roughly 0.5 to 1 ug of RNA. TCRdb reanalysed the immunoSEQ multiplex PCR reads using MiXCR and keeps one entry per CDR3 protein. The data hold 150,000 to 180,000 distinct CDR3 sequences, with around 95% observed a single time. Sequenced material: CD4+ T cells from PBMCs. Receptors originate from a human donor with Susac syndrome.

The chain carries TRBV20-1 and TRBJ2-5; 9 bases match TRBD1. V dropped 6 bases and J dropped 1; count of bases not matched to a gene: 9. The V gene's germline CDR1 is DFQATT and CDR2 SNEGSKA (reference sequence). This CDR3 contains 15 residues. The CDR3 bases are TGCAGTGCCAATGCCGGGACAGGGCCCCAAGAGACCCAGTACTTC. It is translated as CSANAGTGPQETQYF.

This clonotype has just one count. This chain uses TRBV29-1 with TRBJ1-2; no definite D call. Germline V gives CDR1 SQVTM, CDR2 ANQGSEA. This CDR3 has 12 residues. Trimming pared 2 bases from V and 7 bases from J, leaving 11 bases between. In DNA, the CDR3 is TGCAGCGTTGAAAGGGCAGGAGGTGGCTACACCTTC. The encoded protein is CSVERAGGGYTF. Full variable domain (remainder filled in from reference TRBV29-1 and TRBJ1-2): SAVISQKPSRDICQRGTSLTIQCQVDSQVTMMFWYRQQPGQSLTLIATANQGSEATYESGFVIDKFPISRPNLTFSTLTVSNMSPEDSSIYLCSVERAGGGYTFGSGTRLTVV.

The CDR3 region has the DNA TGTGCCAGCAGCCCCCAGAGGACAGGAATGAGGGCAGATACGCAGTATTTT. This sequence encodes CASSPQRTGMRADTQYF. This sequence joins TRBV7-3 and TRBJ2-3; TRBD1 agrees at 7 bases. CDR1 and CDR2 from the germline V gene are SGHTA and FQGTGA. There are 17 residues in the CDR3. V dropped 5 bases and J dropped 4; count of bases not matched to a gene: 15.

V gene TRBV6-5 combines with J gene TRBJ1-6; the D is unclear. Trimming stripped 0 bases from V and 13 bases from J, with 16 bases between. The CDR3 has 15 residues. Germline V gene lookup returns CDR1 MNHEY and CDR2 SVGAGI. CDR3 region: CASSYSRPALGPLHF. The CDR3 DNA sequence: TGTGCCAGCAGTTACTCCCGCCCCGCGTTAGGGCCCCTCCACTTT.

This chain joins TRBV29-1 and TRBJ1-1, with D hard to call. The V gene lost 4 bases and the J gene lost 2 bases, with 11 bases spanning the gap. The CDR3 spans 13 residues. Germline CDR1 is SQVTM and CDR2 is ANQGSEA. CDR3 loop: CSVVKSPNTEAFF. DNA for the CDR3: TGCAGCGTTGTTAAGTCTCCTAACACTGAAGCTTTCTTT.

The chain recombines TRBV3-1 with TRBJ1-2; D gene uncertain. The CDR3 loop spans 15 amino acids. With 0 bases removed from V and 0 bases from J, the gap between germline ends came to 8 bases. Germline CDR1 is LGHDT and CDR2 is YNNKEL (reference sequence). The CDR3 spells CASSQDQRTNYGYTF. In DNA, the CDR3 is TGTGCCAGCAGCCAAGATCAACGCACTAACTATGGCTACACCTTC.

This sequence joins TRBV6-5 and TRBJ1-5, with 8 bases matching TRBD1. V dropped 6 bases and J dropped 10; count of bases not matched to a gene: 11. Germline V gives CDR1 MNHEY, CDR2 SVGAGI. This CDR3 is 14 amino acids long. The CDR3 sequence: CASSPGTGGRPQHF. Here the CDR3 DNA reads TGTGCCAGCAGCCCTGGGACAGGCGGGCGACCCCAGCATTTT.

V usage is TRBV11-2 and J usage is TRBJ2-7, with D perhaps being TRBD1 or TRBD2 (5 bases each). The CDR3 has 14 amino acids. CDR1 and CDR2 from the germline V gene are SGHAT and FQNNGV. The V gene lost 4 bases and the J gene lost 4 bases, with 14 bases spanning the gap. Here the CDR3 DNA reads TGTGCCAGCAGCTACTCCGGGACCTCTTACGAGCAGTACTTC. This encodes CASSYSGTSYEQYF. The full variable domain, in which reference TRBV11-2 and TRBJ2-7 provide the parts outside the CDR3, is EAGVAQSPRYKIIEKRQSVAFWCNPISGHATLYWYQQILGQGPKLLIQFQNNGVVDDSQLPKDRFSAERLKGVDSTLKIQPAKLEDSAVYLCASSYSGTSYEQYFGPGTRLTVT.

The genes are TRBV20-1 and TRBJ1-2; D remains ambiguous. The CDR3 length is 15 residues. CDR1 and CDR2 (germline): DFQATT, SNEGSKA (reference sequence). Trimming took off 3 bases at V and 0 bases at J, with 14 bases between the two ends. The CDR3 region is CSARVEPLANYGYTF. Here the CDR3 DNA reads TGCAGTGCTAGGGTGGAGCCCCTAGCTAACTATGGCTACACCTTC.

The rearrangement links TRBV20-1 to TRBJ1-1; D is unresolved. V lost 5 bases and J lost 0, with 10 bases in between. This CDR3 contains 13 residues. Germline V gives CDR1 DFQATT, CDR2 SNEGSKA (reference sequence). The CDR3 reads CSASRGLNTEAFF. CDR3 nucleotide sequence: TGCAGTGCTTCACGAGGGTTGAACACTGAAGCTTTCTTT.

A single count supports this clonotype. The chain joins TRBV7-2 to TRBJ2-1, with 9 bases matching TRBD1. The germline V gene encodes CDR1 SGHTA and CDR2 FQGNSA. V trimming: 0 bases; J trimming: 4 bases; junction bases outside the gene matches: 7. The CDR3 is 17 residues long. The CDR3 DNA reads as TGTGCCAGCAGCTTAGCGTCGTTGGGGACAGGGTACAATGAGCAGTTCTTC. Encoded protein: CASSLASLGTGYNEQFF.

The V gene is TRBV10-1, the J gene TRBJ2-6; tentatively, D is TRBD1 (6 bases). Looked up from germline, CDR1 is WNHNN and CDR2 is SYGVQD (reference sequence). Trimming removed 2 bases from V and 1 base from J, with 6 bases in between. CDR3 length equals 15 residues. Here the CDR3 reads CASSEGTSGANVLTF. The DNA of the CDR3 is TGCGCCAGCAGTGAGGGGACATCTGGGGCCAACGTCCTGACTTTC.

The chain joins TRBV5-6 to TRBJ2-7; 10 bases are shared with TRBD1. V gave up 3 bases and J gave up 5 bases; unmatched junction bases: 5. CDR1 and CDR2 (germline): SGHDT, YYEEEE. This CDR3 has 14 residues. The CDR3 region is CASSWDRGSDEQYF. CDR3 DNA: TGTGCCAGCAGCTGGGACAGGGGTTCCGACGAGCAGTACTTC.

This chain joins TRBV6-5 and TRBJ1-1; 7 nucleotides line up with TRBD1. The CDR3 covers 14 residues. The germline V gene has CDR1 MNHEY and CDR2 SVGAGI. V gave up 4 bases and J gave up 5 bases; unmatched junction bases: 7. The CDR3 sequence is CASSLTGRGTEAFF. The CDR3 nucleotides read TGTGCCAGCAGTTTGACAGGGAGGGGGACTGAAGCTTTCTTT.

This clonotype showed up just once. The chain uses TRBV5-4 and TRBJ1-1; D ambiguous. Trimming left V 3 bases short and J 0 bases short, with 12 bases between. Germline CDR1 SGHNT, CDR2 YYREEE (reference sequence). There are 15 residues in the CDR3. The CDR3 reads CASSSKRSLNTEAFF. The CDR3 bases are TGTGCCAGCAGCTCGAAGCGCAGTTTGAACACTGAAGCTTTCTTT.

The rearrangement joins TRBV5-1 to TRBJ1-6; D ambiguous. Between the trimmed V and J ends, which lost 4 bases and 10 bases, there was a span of 15 bases. This CDR3 is built from 14 residues. Germline V lookup: CDR1 SGHRS, CDR2 YFSETQ. The CDR3 reads CASSAKSGESPLHF. In DNA, the CDR3 is TGCGCCAGCAGCGCTAAAAGCGGGGAATCACCCCTCCACTTT.

The chain recombines TRBV14 with TRBJ2-7; 8 nucleotides line up with TRBD1. The germline CDR1 and CDR2 sequences are SGHDN and FVKESK. The V gene end was trimmed by 1 base and the J gene end by 7 bases; junction bases not matched to a gene: 9. This CDR3 spans 15 amino acids. The CDR3: CASSQVRDRRLEQYF. The DNA of the CDR3 is TGTGCCAGCAGCCAAGTTCGGGACAGGCGACTTGAGCAGTACTTC. Full variable domain (missing parts from reference TRBV14 and TRBJ2-7): EAGVTQFPSHSVIEKGQTVTLRCDPISGHDNLYWYRRVMGKEIKFLLHFVKESKQDESGMPNNRFLAERTGGTYSTLKVQPAELEDSGVYFCASSQVRDRRLEQYFGPGTRLTVT.

The chain joins TRBV7-2 to TRBJ2-7; perhaps TRBD2 as D (6 bases). Trimming removed 2 bases at V and 6 bases at J, with 14 bases between. The germline V gene has CDR1 SGHTA and CDR2 FQGNSA. This CDR3 is built from 14 residues. This CDR3 reads CASSLQTRTGEQYF. The DNA for the CDR3 is TGTGCCAGCAGCTTACAGACTAGAACGGGCGAGCAGTACTTC.

V and J are TRBV29-1 and TRBJ2-7, with a possible D match to TRBD1 (8 bases). The CDR3 has 14 amino acids. Germline V CDR1 and CDR2: SQVTM, ANQGSEA. V was trimmed by 5 bases and J by 5 bases, leaving 19 bases between them. The CDR3 coding sequence is TGCAGCGTTCTACAGGGGGGGCTCAGACACGAGCAGTACTTC. Translation gives CSVLQGGLRHEQYF.

This rearrangement joins TRBV20-1 to TRBJ1-2; 7 bases align to TRBD1. Trimming at V came to 1 base and at J to 6 bases, leaving 11 bases not matched to a gene. This CDR3 region has 15 residues. CDR1 and CDR2 (germline): DFQATT, SNEGSKA (reference sequence). The CDR3 DNA reads TGCAGTGCTAGAGTCAGACAGGGAGGTGAGGATGGCTACACCTTC. Protein product: CSARVRQGGEDGYTF.

The chain couples TRBV18 to TRBJ2-7, with TRBD2 matching over 9 bases. Trimming removed 2 bases from V and 0 bases from J; junction bases left unmatched: 2. CDR1 and CDR2 (germline): KGHSH, LQKENI. CDR3 size: 15 residues. The CDR3 coding sequence is TGTGCCAGCTCACCAGTTAGCGGGGGCTCCTACGAGCAGTACTTC. It is translated as CASSPVSGGSYEQYF.

The chain combines TRBV7-9 with TRBJ2-3, with D tentatively TRBD1 or TRBD2 (5 bases each). Germline CDR1 SEHNR, CDR2 FQNEAQ (reference sequence). V lost 2 bases to trimming and J lost 8 bases, with 20 bases between them. The CDR3 extends over 16 amino acids. The chain's CDR3 is CASSLRGSDAGGTQYF. The CDR3, as DNA: TGTGCCAGCAGCTTAAGGGGCAGCGATGCGGGCGGTACGCAGTATTTT.

The V and J genes are TRBV20-1 and TRBJ2-7; possibly TRBD1 or TRBD2 for D (5 bases each). This CDR3 has 12 amino acids. V was pared by 4 bases and J by 7 bases, with 14 bases between. CDR1 DFQATT and CDR2 SNEGSKA come from the germline V gene (reference sequence). CDR3 amino acids: CSATGTRREQYF. CDR3 coding DNA: TGCAGTGCTACCGGGACCCGCCGGGAGCAGTACTTC.

The rearrangement links TRBV6-6 to TRBJ2-5; D unresolved. Germline V gene lookup returns CDR1 MNHNY and CDR2 SVGAGI (reference sequence). The CDR3 spans 12 residues. Trimming removed 2 bases at V and 7 bases at J, with 8 bases between. Written as DNA, the CDR3 is TGTGCCAGCAGTTACGACTCCCCGACCCAGTACTTC. Amino acids: CASSYDSPTQYF.